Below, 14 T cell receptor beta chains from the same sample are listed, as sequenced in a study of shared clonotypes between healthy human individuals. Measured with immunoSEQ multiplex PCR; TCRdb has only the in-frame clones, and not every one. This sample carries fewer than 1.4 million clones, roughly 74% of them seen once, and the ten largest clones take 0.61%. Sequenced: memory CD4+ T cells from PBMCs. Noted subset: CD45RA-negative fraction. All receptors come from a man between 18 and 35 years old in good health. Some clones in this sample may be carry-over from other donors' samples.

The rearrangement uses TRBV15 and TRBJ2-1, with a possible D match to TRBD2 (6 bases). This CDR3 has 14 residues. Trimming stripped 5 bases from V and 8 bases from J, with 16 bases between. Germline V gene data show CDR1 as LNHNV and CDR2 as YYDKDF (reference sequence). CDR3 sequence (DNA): TGTGCCACCAGCCTGGGGCCCTCGGGGGATGAGCAGTTCTTC. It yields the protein CATSLGPSGDEQFF.

The CDR3 nucleotides read TGCAGCGTTGAGACGTACAATGAGCAGTTCTTC. Its protein product is CSVETYNEQFF. V gene TRBV29-1 combines with J gene TRBJ2-1; D not resolved. CDR3 length: 11 residues. Trimming shortened V by 3 bases and J by 4 bases, and 4 bases separated the two germline ends. Germline V lookup: CDR1 SQVTM, CDR2 ANQGSEA.

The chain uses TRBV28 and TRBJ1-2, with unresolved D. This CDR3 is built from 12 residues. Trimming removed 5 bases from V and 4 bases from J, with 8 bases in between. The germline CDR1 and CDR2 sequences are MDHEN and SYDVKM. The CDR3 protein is CASSQDGYGYTF. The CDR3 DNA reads TGTGCCAGCAGTCAAGACGGCTATGGCTACACCTTC.

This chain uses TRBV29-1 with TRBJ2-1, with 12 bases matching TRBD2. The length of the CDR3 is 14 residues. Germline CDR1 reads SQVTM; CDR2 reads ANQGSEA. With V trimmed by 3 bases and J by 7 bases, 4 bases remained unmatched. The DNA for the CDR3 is TGCAGCGTTGAGAGAGGACTAGCGGGGAATGAGCAGTTCTTC. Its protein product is CSVERGLAGNEQFF.

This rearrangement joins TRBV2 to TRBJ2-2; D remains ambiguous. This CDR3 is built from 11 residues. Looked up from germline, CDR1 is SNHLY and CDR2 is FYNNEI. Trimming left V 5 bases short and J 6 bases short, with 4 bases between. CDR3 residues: CASSWPGELFF. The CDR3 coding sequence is TGTGCCAGCAGTTGGCCCGGGGAGCTGTTTTTT.

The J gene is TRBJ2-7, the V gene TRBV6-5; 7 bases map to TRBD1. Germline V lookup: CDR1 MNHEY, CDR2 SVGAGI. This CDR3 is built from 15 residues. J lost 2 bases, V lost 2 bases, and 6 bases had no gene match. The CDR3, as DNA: TGTGCCAGCAGTTACGGGACAGCACTGACCTACGAGCAGTACTTC. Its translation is CASSYGTALTYEQYF.

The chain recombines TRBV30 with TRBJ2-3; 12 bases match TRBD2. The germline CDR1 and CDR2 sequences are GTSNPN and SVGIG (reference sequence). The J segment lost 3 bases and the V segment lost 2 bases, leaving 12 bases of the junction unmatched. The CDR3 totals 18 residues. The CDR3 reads CAWSSLAGGPPLTDTQYF. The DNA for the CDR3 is TGTGCCTGGAGTAGTCTAGCGGGAGGGCCCCCTTTGACAGATACGCAGTATTTT. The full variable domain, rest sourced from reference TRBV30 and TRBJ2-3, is SQTIHQWPATLVQPVGSPLSLECTVEGTSNPNLYWYRQAAGRGLQLLFYSVGIGQISSEVPQNLSASRPQDRQFILSSKKLLLSDSGFYLCAWSSLAGGPPLTDTQYFGPGTRLTVL.

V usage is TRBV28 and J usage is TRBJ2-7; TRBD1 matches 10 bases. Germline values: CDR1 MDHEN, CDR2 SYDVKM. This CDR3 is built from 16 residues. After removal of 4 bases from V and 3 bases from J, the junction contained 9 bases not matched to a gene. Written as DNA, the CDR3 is TGTGCCAGCAGTTCCACCGGGACAGGGGCCTTCTACGAGCAGTACTTC. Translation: CASSSTGTGAFYEQYF.

The CDR3: CAGGRTESGEQYF. CDR3 DNA: TGTGCCGGGGGGCGGACAGAAAGCGGGGAGCAGTACTTC. The chain employs TRBV2 and TRBJ2-7; D possibly uses TRBD1 or TRBD2 (6 bases each). The CDR3 consists of 13 residues. Germline loops: CDR1 SNHLY, CDR2 FYNNEI. Trimming removed 11 bases from V and 7 bases from J, with 21 bases in between.

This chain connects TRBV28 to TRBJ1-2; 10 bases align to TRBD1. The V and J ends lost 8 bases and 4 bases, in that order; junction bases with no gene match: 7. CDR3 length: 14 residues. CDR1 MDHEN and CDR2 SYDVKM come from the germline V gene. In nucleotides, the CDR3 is TGTGCCAGCGCGACAGGGGGCGCGGGCTATGGCTACACCTTC. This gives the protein CASATGGAGYGYTF.

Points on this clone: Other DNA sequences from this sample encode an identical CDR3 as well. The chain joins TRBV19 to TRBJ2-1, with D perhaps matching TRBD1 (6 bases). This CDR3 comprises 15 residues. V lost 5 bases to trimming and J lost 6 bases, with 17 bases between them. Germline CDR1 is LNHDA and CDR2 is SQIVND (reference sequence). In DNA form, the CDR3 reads TGTGCCAGTAGTCCCAGGGGAACAATGGGCAATGAGCAGTTCTTC. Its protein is CASSPRGTMGNEQFF.

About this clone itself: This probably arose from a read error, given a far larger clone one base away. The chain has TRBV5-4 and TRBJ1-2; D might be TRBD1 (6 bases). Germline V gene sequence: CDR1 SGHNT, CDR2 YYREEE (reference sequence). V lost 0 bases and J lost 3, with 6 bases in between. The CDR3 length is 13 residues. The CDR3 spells CASSLAGDYGYTF. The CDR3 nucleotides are TGTGCCAGCAGCTTGGCAGGGGACTATGGCTACACCTTC.

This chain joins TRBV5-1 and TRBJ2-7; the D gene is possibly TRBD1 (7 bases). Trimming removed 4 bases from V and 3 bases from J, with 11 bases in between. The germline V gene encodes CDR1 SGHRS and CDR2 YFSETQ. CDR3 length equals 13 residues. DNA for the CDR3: TGCGCCAGCAGCCCGCAGGGGGGCTACGAGCAGTACTTC. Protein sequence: CASSPQGGYEQYF.

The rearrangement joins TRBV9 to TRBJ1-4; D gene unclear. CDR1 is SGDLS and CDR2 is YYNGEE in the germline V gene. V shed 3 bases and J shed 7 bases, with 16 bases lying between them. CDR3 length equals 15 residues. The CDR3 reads CASSAFPNEGEKLFF. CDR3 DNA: TGTGCCAGCAGCGCCTTCCCGAACGAGGGTGAAAAACTGTTTTTT.